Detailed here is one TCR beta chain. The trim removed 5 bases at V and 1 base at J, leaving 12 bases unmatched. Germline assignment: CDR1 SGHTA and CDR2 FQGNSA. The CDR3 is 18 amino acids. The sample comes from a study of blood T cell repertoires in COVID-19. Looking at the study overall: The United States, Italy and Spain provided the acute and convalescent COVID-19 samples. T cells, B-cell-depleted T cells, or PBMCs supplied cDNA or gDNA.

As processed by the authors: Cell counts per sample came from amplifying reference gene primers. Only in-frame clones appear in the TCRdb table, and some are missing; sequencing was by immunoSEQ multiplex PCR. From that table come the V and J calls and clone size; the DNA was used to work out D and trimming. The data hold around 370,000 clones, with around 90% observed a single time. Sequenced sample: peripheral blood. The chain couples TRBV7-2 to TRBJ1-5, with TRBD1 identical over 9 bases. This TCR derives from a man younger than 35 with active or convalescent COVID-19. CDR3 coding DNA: TGTGCCAGCAGCACCGGGACAGGGTCGGGTGGAAGCAATCAGCCCCAGCATTTT. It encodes CASSTGTGSGGSNQPQHF.